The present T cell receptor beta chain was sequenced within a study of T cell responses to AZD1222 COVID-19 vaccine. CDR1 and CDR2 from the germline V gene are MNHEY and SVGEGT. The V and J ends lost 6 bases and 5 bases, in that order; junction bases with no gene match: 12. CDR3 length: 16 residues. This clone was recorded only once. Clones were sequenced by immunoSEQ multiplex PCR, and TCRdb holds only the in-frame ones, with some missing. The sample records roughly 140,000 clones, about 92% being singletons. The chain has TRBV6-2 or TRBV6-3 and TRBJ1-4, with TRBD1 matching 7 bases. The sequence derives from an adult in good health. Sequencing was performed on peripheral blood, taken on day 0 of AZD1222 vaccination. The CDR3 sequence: CASSPTGAKGNEKLFF. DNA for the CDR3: TGTGCCAGCAGCCCTACAGGGGCGAAAGGAAATGAAAAACTGTTTTTT.